This TCR beta chain comes out of a study of blood T cell repertoires in COVID-19. Sequencing used immunoSEQ multiplex PCR; TCRdb keeps in-frame clones, though not all of them. The sample holds about 370,000 clones; 89% are singletons and the top ten take about 3%. This TCR was recovered from a woman between 25 and 40 years old with COVID-19, enrolled during active disease. The material sequenced was peripheral blood.

The CDR3 spells CASSWAPPGETYEQYF. CDR3 sequence (DNA): TGTGCCAGCAGTTGGGCCCCTCCGGGGGAAACCTACGAGCAGTACTTC. The rearrangement links TRBV6-5 to TRBJ2-7, with a tentative D call TRBD2 (6 bases). Trimming cost V 4 bases and J 2 bases, with 18 bases left between them. The length of the CDR3 is 16 residues. In germline, CDR1 is MNHEY, CDR2 SVGAGI.